This T cell receptor (beta chain) was retrieved from a study of blood T cells in healthy people across ages. The V and J ends lost 5 bases and 6 bases, in that order; junction bases with no gene match: 6. The germline V gene has CDR1 SGHTA and CDR2 FQGNSA. This CDR3 has 16 amino acids. Sample-barcoded 5' priming and a J-beta primer mix drove a second PCR of about 7 to 12 cycles. TCRdb fed the 5' RACE reads into MiXCR, producing one record per CDR3 protein. The sample has 800,000 to 950,000 distinct CDR3 sequences; around 29% are singletons. The data were also submitted as part of a second study, on T cells of mothers and their children.

The TCR originated in a woman aged 40 to 55 in good health. This chain connects TRBV7-2 to TRBJ2-3; TRBD2 matches at 15 bases. Specimen: blood. The CDR3 DNA follows: TGTGCCAGCAGCGGGGGGACTAGCGGGGGGTGTGATACGCAGTATTTT. Its translation: CASSGGTSGGCDTQYF.